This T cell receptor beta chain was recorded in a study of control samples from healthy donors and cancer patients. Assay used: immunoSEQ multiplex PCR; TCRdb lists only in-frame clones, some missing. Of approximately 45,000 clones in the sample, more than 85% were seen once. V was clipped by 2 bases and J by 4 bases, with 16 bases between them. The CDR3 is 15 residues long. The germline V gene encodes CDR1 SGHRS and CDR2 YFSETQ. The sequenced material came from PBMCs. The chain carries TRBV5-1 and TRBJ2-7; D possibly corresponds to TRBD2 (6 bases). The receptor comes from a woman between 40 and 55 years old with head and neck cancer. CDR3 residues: CASSFSWEGRYEQYF. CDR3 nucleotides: TGCGCCAGCAGCTTTAGTTGGGAAGGGAGGTACGAGCAGTACTTC. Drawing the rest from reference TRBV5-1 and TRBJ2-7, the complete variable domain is KAGVTQTPRYLIKTRGQQVTLSCSPISGHRSVSWYQQTPGQGLQFLFEYFSETQRNKGNFPGRFSGRQFSNSRSEMNVSTLELGDSALYLCASSFSWEGRYEQYFGPGTRLTVT.